What follows are 6 T cell receptor beta chains derived from one specimen sequenced in a study of cytomegalovirus exposure and HLA in healthy donors. Vbeta (60) and Jbeta (13) primers were used in the PCR. Sequencing was performed with immunoSEQ multiplex PCR; in TCRdb, only in-frame clones are kept and a portion is missing. The sample yields roughly 110,000 clones, less than 85% seen once. The sequenced material came from PBMCs. These receptors originate from a man between 60 and 70 years old in good health and CMV-seronegative.

The chain uses TRBV21-1 and TRBJ1-2; the table's D gene call, TRBD1, was not cross checked with the DNA. TRBV21-1 is given as a pseudogene. There are 14 residues in the CDR3. CDR3 sequence (DNA): TGTGCCAGCAGCCGACGACAGGGGGGTTATGGCTACACCTTC. Its protein is CASSRRQGGYGYTF.

This clone occurred a few times. The genes are TRBV13 and TRBJ2-2, with 12 bases fitting TRBD1. CDR3 length: 15 residues. Germline V gene data show CDR1 as PRHDT and CDR2 as FYEKMQ (reference sequence). V gave up 5 bases and J gave up 9 bases; unmatched junction bases: 7. DNA for the CDR3: TGTGCCAGCAGCCGCCGGGACAGGGGGCGCCGGGAGCTGTTTTTT. Amino acids: CASSRRDRGRRELFF.

On this clone: Here the CDR3 omits its conserved ending phenylalanine or tryptophan, so a read error is the likely source. The CDR3 protein is CASSGQGASTEAFL. The CDR3, as DNA: TGTGCCAGCAGCGGACAGGGGGCGAGCACTGAAGCTTTCCTT. The chain joins TRBV11-2 to TRBJ1-1, with 11 bases that match TRBD1. Germline CDR1 is SGHAT and CDR2 is FQNNGV. The CDR3 is made up of 14 amino acids. V lost 5 bases, J lost 4 bases, and 3 bases stayed unmatched.

The rearrangement joins TRBV7-6 to TRBJ1-6, with D hard to call. V shed 2 bases and J shed 7 bases, with 12 bases lying between them. The CDR3 spans 15 residues. CDR1 is SGHVS and CDR2 is FNYEAQ in the germline V gene. CDR3 residues: CASSLQANQNSPLHF. CDR3 DNA sequence: TGTGCCAGCAGCTTACAGGCCAACCAGAATTCACCCCTCCACTTT.

The CDR3 sequence: CASSQGHSNTEAFF. Here the CDR3 DNA reads TGTGCCAGCAGCCAAGGTCACAGCAACACTGAAGCTTTCTTT. V and J are TRBV4-2 and TRBJ1-1; D gene ambiguous. Germline loops: CDR1 LGHNA, CDR2 YNFKEQ. CDR3 size: 14 residues. Trimming removed 1 base at V and 2 bases at J, with 8 bases between.

The V call is TRBV5-1, the J call TRBJ1-6; D not certain. Germline CDR1 is SGHRS and CDR2 is YFSETQ. This CDR3 comprises 15 residues. V lost 0 bases and J lost 8, with 12 bases in between. DNA of the CDR3: TGCGCCAGCAGCTTGGCCGGGGTAGGGTATTCACCCCTCCACTTT. Translating it yields CASSLAGVGYSPLHF.